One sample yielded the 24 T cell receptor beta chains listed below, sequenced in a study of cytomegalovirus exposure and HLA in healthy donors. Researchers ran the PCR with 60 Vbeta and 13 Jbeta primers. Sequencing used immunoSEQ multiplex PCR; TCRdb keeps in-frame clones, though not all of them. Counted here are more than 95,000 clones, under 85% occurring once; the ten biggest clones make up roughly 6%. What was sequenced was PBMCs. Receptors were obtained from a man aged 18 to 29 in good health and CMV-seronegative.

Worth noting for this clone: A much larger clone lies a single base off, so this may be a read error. The CDR3 nucleotides are TGTGCCAGCAGCTATACTAGCACAGATACGCAGTATTTT. As protein: CASSYTSTDTQYF. V is TRBV13 and J is TRBJ2-3, with D unresolved. From germline, CDR1 is PRHDT and CDR2 FYEKMQ (reference sequence). This CDR3 has 13 residues. The ends were cut back, 4 bases at V and 0 bases at J, with 5 bases in the middle.

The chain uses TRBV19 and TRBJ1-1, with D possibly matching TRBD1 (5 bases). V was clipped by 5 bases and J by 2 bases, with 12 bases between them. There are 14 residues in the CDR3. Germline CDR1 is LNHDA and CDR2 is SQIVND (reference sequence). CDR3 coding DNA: TGTGCCAGTAGTCCAGCGGGGGGAAACACTGAAGCTTTCTTT. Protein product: CASSPAGGNTEAFF.

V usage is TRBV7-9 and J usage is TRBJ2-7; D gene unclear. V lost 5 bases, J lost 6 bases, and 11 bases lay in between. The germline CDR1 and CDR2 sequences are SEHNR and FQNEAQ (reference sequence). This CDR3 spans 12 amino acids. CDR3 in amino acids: CASSLPGSEQYF. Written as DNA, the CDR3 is TGTGCCAGCAGCCTCCCCGGGTCCGAGCAGTACTTC.

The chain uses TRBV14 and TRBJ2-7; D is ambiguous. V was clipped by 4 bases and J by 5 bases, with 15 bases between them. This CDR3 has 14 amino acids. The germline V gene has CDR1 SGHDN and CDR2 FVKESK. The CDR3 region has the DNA TGTGCCAGCAGCCCCAAGAACAGTGTCGACGAGCAGTACTTC. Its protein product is CASSPKNSVDEQYF.

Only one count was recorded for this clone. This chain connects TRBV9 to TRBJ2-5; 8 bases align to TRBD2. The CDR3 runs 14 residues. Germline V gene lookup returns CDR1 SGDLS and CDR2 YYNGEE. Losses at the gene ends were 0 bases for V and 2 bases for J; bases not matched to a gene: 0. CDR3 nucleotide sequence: TGTGCCAGCAGCGTAGCGGGAGGGCAAGAGACCCAGTACTTC. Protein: CASSVAGGQETQYF.

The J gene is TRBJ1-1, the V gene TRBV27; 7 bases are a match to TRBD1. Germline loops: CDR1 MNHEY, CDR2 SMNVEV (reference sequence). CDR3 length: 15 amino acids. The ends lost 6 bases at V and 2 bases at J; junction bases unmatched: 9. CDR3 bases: TGTGCCAGCAGATATACTCAGGGGGGCAACACTGAAGCTTTCTTT. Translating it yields CASRYTQGGNTEAFF.

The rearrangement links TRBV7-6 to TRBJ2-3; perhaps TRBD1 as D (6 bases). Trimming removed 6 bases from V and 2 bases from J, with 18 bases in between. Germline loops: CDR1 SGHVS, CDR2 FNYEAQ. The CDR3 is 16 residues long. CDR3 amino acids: CASSTEDRRYTDTQYF. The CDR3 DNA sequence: TGTGCCAGCAGTACAGAGGACAGACGCTACACAGATACGCAGTATTTT.

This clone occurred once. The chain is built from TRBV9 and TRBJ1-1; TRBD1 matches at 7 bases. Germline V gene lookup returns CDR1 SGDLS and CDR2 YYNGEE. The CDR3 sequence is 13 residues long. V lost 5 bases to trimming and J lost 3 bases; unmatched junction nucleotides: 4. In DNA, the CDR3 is TGTGCCAGCAGTGGGACAGTACACACTGAAGCTTTCTTT. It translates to CASSGTVHTEAFF.

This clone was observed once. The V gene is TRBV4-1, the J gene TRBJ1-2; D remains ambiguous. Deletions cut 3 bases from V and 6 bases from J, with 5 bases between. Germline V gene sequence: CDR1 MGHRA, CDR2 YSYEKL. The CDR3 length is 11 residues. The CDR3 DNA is TGCGCCAGCAGCCAGGCGGATGGCTACACCTTC. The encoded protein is CASSQADGYTF.

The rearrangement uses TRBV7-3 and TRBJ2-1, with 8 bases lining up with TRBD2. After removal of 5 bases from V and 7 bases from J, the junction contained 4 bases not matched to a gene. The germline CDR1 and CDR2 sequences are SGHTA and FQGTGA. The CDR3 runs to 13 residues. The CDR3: CASSAGGGNEQFF. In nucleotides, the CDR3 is TGTGCCAGCAGCGCGGGGGGAGGGAATGAGCAGTTCTTC.

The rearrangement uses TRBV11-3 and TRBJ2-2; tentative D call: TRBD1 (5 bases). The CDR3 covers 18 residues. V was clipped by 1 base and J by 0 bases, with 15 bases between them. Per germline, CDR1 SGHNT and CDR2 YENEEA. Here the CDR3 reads CASSLAFPDSANTGELFF. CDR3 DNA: TGTGCCAGCAGCTTAGCGTTTCCAGACAGCGCGAACACCGGGGAGCTGTTTTTT.

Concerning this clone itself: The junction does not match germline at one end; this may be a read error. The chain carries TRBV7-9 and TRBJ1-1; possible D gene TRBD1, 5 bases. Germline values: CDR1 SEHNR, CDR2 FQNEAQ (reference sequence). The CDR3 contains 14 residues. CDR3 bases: TGTTCCAGCAGCTTACCCTATCCAGGGACTGAAGCTTTCTTT. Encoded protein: CSSSLPYPGTEAFF.

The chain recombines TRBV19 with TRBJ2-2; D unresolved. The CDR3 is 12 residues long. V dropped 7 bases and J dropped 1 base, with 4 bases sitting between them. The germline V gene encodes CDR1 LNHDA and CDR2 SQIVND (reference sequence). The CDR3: CASTGNTGELFF. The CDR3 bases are TGTGCCAGTACAGGGAACACCGGGGAGCTGTTTTTT.

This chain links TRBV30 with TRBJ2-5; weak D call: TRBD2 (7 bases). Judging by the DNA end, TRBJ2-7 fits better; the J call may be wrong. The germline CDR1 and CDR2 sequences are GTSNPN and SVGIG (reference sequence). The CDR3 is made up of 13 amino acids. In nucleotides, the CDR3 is TGTGCCTGGAGTCCTGGACAGCGGGGCGAGCAGTACTTC. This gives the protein CAWSPGQRGEQYF.

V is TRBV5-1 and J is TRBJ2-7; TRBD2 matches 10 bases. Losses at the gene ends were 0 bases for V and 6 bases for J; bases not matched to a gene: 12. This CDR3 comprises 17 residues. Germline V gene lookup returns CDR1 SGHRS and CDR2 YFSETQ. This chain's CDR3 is CASSLGSPSGRGSEQYF. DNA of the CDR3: TGCGCCAGCAGCTTGGGGTCCCCGAGCGGGAGGGGGTCCGAGCAGTACTTC.

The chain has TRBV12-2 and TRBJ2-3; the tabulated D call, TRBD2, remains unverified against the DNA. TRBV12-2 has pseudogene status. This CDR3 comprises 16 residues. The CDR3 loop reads CASRSEGLLNPDTQYF. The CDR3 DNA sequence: TGTGCAAGTCGCTCCGAGGGACTCCTGAATCCAGATACGCAGTATTTT.

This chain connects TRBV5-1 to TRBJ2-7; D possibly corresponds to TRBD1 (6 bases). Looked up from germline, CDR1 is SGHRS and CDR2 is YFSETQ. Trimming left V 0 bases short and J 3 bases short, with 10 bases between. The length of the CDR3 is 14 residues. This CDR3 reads CASSLATGVYEQYF. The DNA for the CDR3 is TGCGCCAGCAGCTTGGCGACAGGTGTCTACGAGCAGTACTTC.

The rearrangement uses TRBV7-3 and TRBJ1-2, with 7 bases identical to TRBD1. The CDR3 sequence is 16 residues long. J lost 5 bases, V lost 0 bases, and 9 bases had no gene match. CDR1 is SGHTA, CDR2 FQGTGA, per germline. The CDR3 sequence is CASSLTGGGAGYGYTF. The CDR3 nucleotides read TGTGCCAGCAGCTTAACCGGAGGGGGCGCGGGGTATGGCTACACCTTC.

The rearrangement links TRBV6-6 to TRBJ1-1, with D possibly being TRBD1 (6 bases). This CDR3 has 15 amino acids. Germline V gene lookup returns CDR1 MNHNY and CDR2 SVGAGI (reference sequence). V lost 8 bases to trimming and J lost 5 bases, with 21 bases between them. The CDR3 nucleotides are TGTGCCAGCGACACCTGGGGGGGGCGGGGAACTGAAGCTTTCTTT. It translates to CASDTWGGRGTEAFF.

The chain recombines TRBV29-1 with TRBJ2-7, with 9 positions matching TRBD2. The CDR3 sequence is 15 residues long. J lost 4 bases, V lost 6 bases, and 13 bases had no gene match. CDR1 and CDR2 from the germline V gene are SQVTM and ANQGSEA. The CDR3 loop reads CSVRGLAPHQYEQYF. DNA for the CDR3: TGCAGCGTACGGGGACTAGCCCCCCATCAGTACGAGCAGTACTTC.

This CDR3 reads CASSSGTGFGDEKLFF. The DNA of the CDR3 is TGTGCCAGCAGCTCCGGGACAGGGTTCGGGGATGAAAAACTGTTTTTT. V usage is TRBV28 and J usage is TRBJ1-4; 9 bases are a match to TRBD1. Looked up from germline, CDR1 is MDHEN and CDR2 is SYDVKM. CDR3 size: 16 residues. V lost 6 bases, J lost 6 bases, and 11 bases stayed unmatched.

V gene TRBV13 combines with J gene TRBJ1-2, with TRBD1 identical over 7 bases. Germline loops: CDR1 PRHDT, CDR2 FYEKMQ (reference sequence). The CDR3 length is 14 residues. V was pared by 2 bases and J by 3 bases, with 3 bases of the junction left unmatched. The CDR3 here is CASSLYRGDYGYTF. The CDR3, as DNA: TGTGCCAGCAGCTTATACAGGGGAGACTATGGCTACACCTTC.

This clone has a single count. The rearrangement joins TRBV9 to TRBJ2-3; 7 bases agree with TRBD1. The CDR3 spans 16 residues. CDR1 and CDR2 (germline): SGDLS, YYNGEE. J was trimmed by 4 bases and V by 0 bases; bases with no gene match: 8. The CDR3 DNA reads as TGTGCCAGCAGCGTAGTGACAGGGCTAGTGTCAGATACGCAGTATTTT. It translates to CASSVVTGLVSDTQYF.

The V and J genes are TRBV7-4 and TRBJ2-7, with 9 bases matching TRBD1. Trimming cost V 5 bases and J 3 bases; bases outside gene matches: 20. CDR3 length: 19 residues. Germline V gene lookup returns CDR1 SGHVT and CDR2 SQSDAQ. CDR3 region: CASSALRGQGTSSSYEQYF. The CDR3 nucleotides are TGTGCCAGCAGCGCCTTACGGGGACAGGGTACCTCCTCGAGCTACGAGCAGTACTTC.